These 13 T cell receptor beta chains share one sample of origin, sequenced in a study of blood T cell repertoires in COVID-19 (dated by TCRdb to 2018 to 2020). Receptors were amplified or captured by the immunoSEQ multiplex PCR assay. In its TCRdb copy, this immuneACCESS table keeps in-frame sequences only and misses some clones. Where compared with another copy, unresolved V genes explain less than half of these, and the others have no known cause. This sample has 200,000 to 300,000 clones in its table, and approximately 86% of those were observed once. The top ten hold over 2% of the sample. Sequencing was performed on PBMCs or T cells enriched from blood (not recorded which). All receptors derive from a woman under 30 who had recovered from COVID-19.

This chain joins TRBV6-6 and TRBJ1-1; D is possibly TRBD1 (5 bases). The CDR3 runs to 15 residues. Trimming took off 3 bases at V and 3 bases at J, with 14 bases between the two ends. Germline V gene sequence: CDR1 MNHNY, CDR2 SVGAGI (reference sequence). As DNA, the CDR3 is TGTGCCAGCAGTTATGGGGGGTTAGCGGACACTGAAGCTTTCTTT. Translated: CASSYGGLADTEAFF.

J is TRBJ1-5 and V is TRBV4-3, with D perhaps TRBD1 (6 bases). This CDR3 spans 18 amino acids. The germline CDR1 and CDR2 sequences are LGHNA and YSLEER. V lost 1 base and J lost 11, with 27 bases in between. The CDR3 nucleotides are TGCGCCAGCAGCCAAGCCCTCGAGACTACAGGGACCCGACTGGCCCAGCATTTT. It yields the protein CASSQALETTGTRLAQHF.

The rearrangement joins TRBV7-3 to TRBJ1-6, with a possible D match to TRBD1 (6 bases). V lost 3 bases to trimming and J lost 0 bases, with 9 bases between them. CDR3 length equals 16 residues. In germline, CDR1 is SGHTA, CDR2 FQGTGA. The CDR3 spells CASSLGANSYNSPLHF. The DNA of the CDR3 is TGTGCCAGCAGCTTGGGGGCGAACTCCTATAATTCACCCCTCCACTTT.

CDR3 in amino acids: CASSFGGNTEAFF. The CDR3, as DNA: TGTGCCAGTAGTTTCGGGGGGAACACTGAAGCTTTCTTT. The chain uses TRBV19 and TRBJ1-1; possible D gene TRBD1, 5 bases. Trimming left V 5 bases short and J 1 base short, with 8 bases between. The CDR3 is made up of 13 amino acids. The germline V gene has CDR1 LNHDA and CDR2 SQIVND (reference sequence).

J is TRBJ2-1 and V is TRBV27, with 8 bases aligning to TRBD2. The germline gives CDR1 MNHEY, CDR2 SMNVEV (reference sequence). The CDR3 runs 18 residues. The V segment lost 5 bases and the J segment 0 bases; nucleotides outside the gene matches: 12. Written as DNA, the CDR3 is TGTGCCAGCAGTATCACCCTCGGGACTAGTCCCTCCTACAATGAGCAGTTCTTC. Translating gives CASSITLGTSPSYNEQFF.

This chain connects TRBV5-1 to TRBJ1-6; no reliable D call. Germline assignment: CDR1 SGHRS and CDR2 YFSETQ. Trimming pared 2 bases from V and 0 bases from J, leaving 6 bases between. The CDR3 has 15 residues. This chain's CDR3 is CASSLQSSYNSPLHF. CDR3 DNA: TGCGCCAGCAGCTTACAGAGCTCCTATAATTCACCCCTCCACTTT.

The table lists this clone with a count of one. This chain links TRBV7-8 with TRBJ2-1; perhaps TRBD2 as D (6 bases). Germline lookup yields CDR1 SGHVS and CDR2 FQNEAQ. This CDR3 region has 16 residues. V was cut by 5 bases and J by 6 bases, with 20 bases left in between. For the CDR3, the DNA is TGTGCCAGCAGCCCGGGCCTCGGGGGAATTGGCAATGAGCAGTTCTTC. Protein sequence: CASSPGLGGIGNEQFF. Supplemented by reference TRBV7-8 and TRBJ2-1, the full variable domain reads GAGVSQSPRYKVAKRGQDVALRCDPISGHVSLFWYQQALGQGPEFLTYFQNEAQLDKSGLPSDRFFAERPEGSVSTLKIQRTQQEDSAVYLCASSPGLGGIGNEQFFGPGTRLTVL.

The chain's CDR3 is CASSQQHTDTQYF. The CDR3 nucleotides read TGTGCCAGCAGCCAACAACACACAGATACGCAGTATTTT. V usage is TRBV9 and J usage is TRBJ2-3, with D unresolved. The CDR3 loop spans 13 amino acids. From germline, CDR1 is SGDLS and CDR2 YYNGEE. V was shortened by 4 bases and J by 2 bases, with 8 bases between the two germline ends.

This chain joins TRBV7-9 and TRBJ2-7; D possibly corresponds to TRBD2 (5 bases). Between the trimmed V and J ends, which lost 5 bases and 0 bases, there was a span of 17 bases. Germline assignment: CDR1 SEHNR and CDR2 FQNEAQ (reference sequence). This CDR3 is built from 16 residues. The CDR3 bases are TGTGCCAGCAGCCGAGCTCGACTAACCCTCTCCTACGAGCAGTACTTC. Translated, it gives CASSRARLTLSYEQYF.

The rearrangement links TRBV3-1 (or the pseudogene TRBV3-2) to TRBJ1-4; no reliable D call. Germline CDR1 reads LGHDT; CDR2 reads YNNKEL (reference sequence). The CDR3 is made up of 15 amino acids. V lost 4 bases and J 8 bases, leaving 17 bases between the germline ends. CDR3 bases: TGTGCCAGCAGCCCGCTGGCGGGGAGCGGCGAAAAACTGTTTTTT. Translated: CASSPLAGSGEKLFF.

The V gene is TRBV6-5, the J gene TRBJ1-1; possibly TRBD1 for D (6 bases). Trimming took 5 bases from V and 8 from J, leaving 18 bases between them. The CDR3 sequence is 14 residues long. The germline CDR1 and CDR2 sequences are MNHEY and SVGAGI. CDR3 coding DNA: TGTGCCAGCAGTCCGTACCGCCAGGGGACCGAAGCTTTCTTT. This encodes CASSPYRQGTEAFF.

The CDR3 DNA sequence: TGTGCCAGCAGTGAAGGGAAGGGGTCGTGGGGATTCCTCTACTGCGATCAGTACTTC. Its protein product is CASSEGKGSWGFLYCDQYF. V and J are TRBV6-1 and TRBJ2-7; a possible D gene is TRBD1 (5 bases). Germline CDR1 MNHNS, CDR2 SASEGT. The CDR3 extends over 19 amino acids. Trimming left V 1 base short and J 10 bases short, with 32 bases between.

The CDR3 is CASSLSIGGGYTQYF. The CDR3 DNA is TGTGCCAGCAGTCTATCCATAGGGGGGGGTTATACGCAGTATTTT. The rearrangement uses TRBV28 and TRBJ2-3, with a tentative D call TRBD2 (7 bases). Germline-derived CDR1 and CDR2 are MDHEN and SYDVKM. Trimming cost V 5 bases and J 7 bases, with 19 bases left between them. The CDR3 is made up of 15 amino acids.